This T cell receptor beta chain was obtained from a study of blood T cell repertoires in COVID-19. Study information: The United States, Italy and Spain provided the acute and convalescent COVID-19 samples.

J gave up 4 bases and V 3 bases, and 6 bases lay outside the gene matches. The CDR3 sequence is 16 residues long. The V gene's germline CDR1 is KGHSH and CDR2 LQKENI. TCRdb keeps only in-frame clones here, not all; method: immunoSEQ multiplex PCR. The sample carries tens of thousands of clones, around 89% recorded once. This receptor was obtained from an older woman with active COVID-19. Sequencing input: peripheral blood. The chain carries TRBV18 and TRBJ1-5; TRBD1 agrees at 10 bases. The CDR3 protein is CASSPSGTGVNQPQHF. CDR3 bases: TGTGCCAGCTCACCGTCCGGGACAGGGGTGAATCAGCCCCAGCATTTT.